The source of this TCR beta chain is a study of radiotherapy plus CTLA-4 blockade in lung cancer. This table comes from immunoSEQ multiplex PCR, and its TCRdb copy is limited to in-frame clones, with some not included. The data contain more than 75,000 clones, approximately 82% of them singletons. The CDR3 has 15 residues. The germline V gene encodes CDR1 MNHNS and CDR2 SASEGT. After removal of 7 bases from V and 2 bases from J, the junction contained 5 bases not matched to a gene. The starting material was peripheral blood, obtained from a patient treated with radiotherapy plus ipilimumab. The chain carries TRBV6-1 and TRBJ1-5, with 10 nucleotides matching TRBD1. The source is a human donor with non-small cell lung cancer that progressed on radiotherapy plus ipilimumab. CDR3 DNA: TGTGCCAGCAAGGACAGGGGGACGGGCAATCAGCCCCAGCATTTT. Translating it yields CASKDRGTGNQPQHF.